This TCR beta chain derives from a study of blood T cells in healthy people across ages (dated by TCRdb to between 2014 and 2017). With regard to the full study: Template switching captured roughly one uniquely barcoded TCR beta cDNA molecule per two T cells in model experiments. To track age-related changes in TCR beta repertoire diversity, the study relied on deep sequencing normalized with unique cDNA molecular identifiers. The donors were divided into four age groups: young (average approximately 17 years), middle-aged (approximately 41), aged (roughly 66) and long-lived (roughly 82). To avoid experimental bias, donors of different ages were distributed randomly across sequencing lanes. The study analyzed two additional independent replicas of 1 million unique cDNA reads from the same blood draw for two donors, one aged 18 to 29 and one aged 80 or older. What the research found in general, with its limitations: Observed TCR beta diversity per million T cells fell roughly linearly with age, and a significant reduction was already apparent by age approximately 41. Bulk unsorted PBMC profiling prevented conclusive comparison of naive and antigen-experienced compartments. Estimates of total diversity from one million sequenced T cells were regarded as lower bounds and underestimates. Observed TCR beta diversity correlated strongly with the percentage of naive T cells measured by flow cytometry. Compared with the aged group, the long-lived group had more naive CD4+ T cells, fewer expanded clones and increased TCR diversity, a pattern suggesting age selection. Because the CMV infection status of the donors was unknown, age-related changes in expanded clonotypes may potentially have been confounded.

CDR1 and CDR2 are drawn from the germline V gene (reference sequence): MNHEY, SMNVEV. The CDR3 sequence holds 13 residues, the cysteine and phenylalanine included. Of the read, only the CDR3 DNA is kept; its 39 bases are in frame from base 1. A remark on this clonotype: Its cognate antigen has yet to be identified. Germline and junction disagree at one end, which may indicate a read error.

The approximately 39 donors, aged roughly 6 to 95 years, were systemically healthy Caucasian individuals from Russia. Ten milliliters of peripheral blood were collected from each donor into EDTA-treated Vacutainer tubes. Ficoll-Paque density-gradient centrifugation was used to isolate PBMCs, with at least 7 million per sample. Trizol reagent was used to extract total RNA from the PBMCs, yielding at least 6 micrograms per sample. For every donor, flow cytometry on a PBMC aliquot measured the percentage of naive CD45RAhigh/CD27high T cells. The library was produced with 5' RACE. The data were produced on an Illumina HiSeq 2500. A second PCR of about 6 to 12 cycles was run with a J-beta primer mix and a sample-barcoded 5' primer. A unique molecular identifier was introduced onto each TCR beta cDNA molecule by a template-switch 5' adaptor carrying 12 random nucleotides. Each sample yielded at least 2.5 million CDR3-containing paired-end reads. First-strand cDNA was synthesized from all RNA with the Mint cDNA synthesis kit, primed by a TRBC-specific oligonucleotide. Following uracil-DNA glycosylase treatment, a first 18-cycle PCR with universal primers M1SS and BC2_uni_R was performed on all cDNA. Concerning the study's data processing: Each sample was normalized by randomly selecting 1 million high-quality reads, each carrying a distinct molecular identifier. Instead of being binned into consensus sequences, reads with shared molecular identifiers were discarded. CDR3 identification, clonotype clustering and error correction used MiTCR with a Q25 quality threshold and the strictest error-elimination algorithm. Lower-bound total TCR beta diversity was estimated with a nonparametric unseen species model using Euler transformation. The public reads were reanalyzed by TCRdb: fastp trimming at Q25, MiXCR alignment, in-frame beta chains only. Here each entry gathers all rows of one CDR3 protein and keeps the most common genes and DNA. Clone size and V and J calls follow TCRdb, not the original study. The sample table lists a few hundred thousand distinct CDR3 sequences, approximately 52% of them with a count of one. The ten top clones hold 45% to 55% of the sample.

The clonotype originates from a man in his sixties in good health. The rearranged chain carries TRBV27 and TRBJ2-2; the D segment could be TRBD2, given 5 matching bases. Sequenced input: blood. The CDR3 corresponds to CASSSTAAGELFF. The DNA is as follows: TGTGCCAGCAGTTCAACAGCGGCCGGCGAGCTGTTTTTT.